Below, 32 T cell receptor beta chains from the same sample are listed, as sequenced in a study of radiation and T cells in renal cell carcinoma. Time point specified: baseline pretreatment blood. The treatment here: 15 Gy SBRT to primary tumor, nephrectomy 4 weeks later. Libraries were prepared by immunoSEQ multiplex PCR; TCRdb keeps only in-frame clonotypes and omits some of them. The sample lists 150,000 or so clones, about 88% occurring once. Source: blood, taken from a patient whose treatment included radiotherapy and nephrectomy. These receptors came from a woman aged 50 to 60 with renal cell carcinoma.

The V and J genes are TRBV15 and TRBJ2-5; 10 nucleotides align to TRBD2. CDR3 size: 17 residues. Trimming at V came to 0 bases and at J to 2 bases, leaving 6 bases not matched to a gene. Germline CDR1 LNHNV, CDR2 YYDKDF (reference sequence). The CDR3 DNA follows: TGTGCCACCAGCAGAGATCTCCAGCGGGGGGGACAAGAGACCCAGTACTTC. Amino acids: CATSRDLQRGGQETQYF.

The V and J genes are TRBV7-9 and TRBJ1-6, with TRBD1 identical over 9 bases. Germline assignment: CDR1 SEHNR and CDR2 FQNEAQ (reference sequence). V was clipped by 3 bases and J by 5 bases; unmatched bases: 2. The CDR3 loop spans 15 amino acids. The CDR3 protein is CASSFRTGDNSPLHF. The CDR3 DNA follows: TGTGCCAGCAGCTTCAGGACAGGGGATAATTCACCCCTCCACTTT.

V is TRBV7-8 and J is TRBJ1-2, with D uncertain. The germline gives CDR1 SGHVS, CDR2 FQNEAQ. The CDR3 has 13 residues. The V gene lost 0 bases and the J gene lost 6 bases, with 8 bases spanning the gap. CDR3 in DNA: TGTGCCAGCAGCTTAGCGGCCAAAGATGGCTACACCTTC. Translation gives CASSLAAKDGYTF.

The chain combines TRBV7-2 with TRBJ2-7; TRBD2 might be the D (5 bases). Germline-derived CDR1 and CDR2 are SGHTA and FQGNSA. The germline V and J ends were trimmed by 1 base and 2 bases, with 12 bases remaining between them. The CDR3 sequence is 15 residues long. The CDR3 sequence is CASSLGRETTYEQYF. The CDR3 DNA reads as TGTGCCAGCAGCTTAGGAAGGGAGACCACCTACGAGCAGTACTTC.

The V gene is TRBV4-1, the J gene TRBJ1-1; D is possibly TRBD1 (5 bases). Trimming took off 4 bases at V and 1 base at J, with 25 bases between the two ends. The CDR3 contains 19 residues. CDR1 is MGHRA, CDR2 YSYEKL, per germline. In DNA form, the CDR3 reads TGCGCCAGCAGCCCGCGCTCCGTTGCCGTGACGGGACGGAACACTGAAGCTTTCTTT. Translation gives CASSPRSVAVTGRNTEAFF.

The chain links TRBV18 to TRBJ2-3, with 9 bases that match TRBD1. Looked up from germline, CDR1 is KGHSH and CDR2 is LQKENI. V was pared by 4 bases and J by 0 bases, with 8 bases of the junction left unmatched. The CDR3 spans 17 residues. The DNA for the CDR3 is TGTGCCAGCTCACTACTCGGGACAGGGACCAGCACAGATACGCAGTATTTT. It encodes CASSLLGTGTSTDTQYF.

V gene TRBV4-1 combines with J gene TRBJ2-1; 15 bases are a match to TRBD2. This CDR3 has 19 residues. J was trimmed by 4 bases and V by 5 bases; bases with no gene match: 12. In germline, CDR1 is MGHRA, CDR2 YSYEKL. The DNA for the CDR3 is TGCGCCAGCAGCTCCGCTGGGACTAGCGGGGGGTTGGTTTACAATGAGCAGTTCTTC. Protein product: CASSSAGTSGGLVYNEQFF.

This chain joins TRBV5-1 and TRBJ2-7; D not certain. The CDR3 runs 13 residues. Germline V gene data show CDR1 as SGHRS and CDR2 as YFSETQ. Trimming left V 4 bases short and J 4 bases short, with 12 bases between. Written as DNA, the CDR3 is TGCGCCAGCAGCGGCGGTGCGCTGTACGAGCAGTACTTC. Encoded protein: CASSGGALYEQYF.

This clone was recorded once. V gene TRBV29-1 combines with J gene TRBJ2-5; D may be TRBD2 (6 bases). This CDR3 spans 15 amino acids. Trimming stripped 2 bases from V and 0 bases from J, with 13 bases between. Germline lookup yields CDR1 SQVTM and CDR2 ANQGSEA. The CDR3: CSVERERDYQETQYF. In DNA, the CDR3 is TGCAGCGTTGAAAGGGAGAGGGACTACCAAGAGACCCAGTACTTC. Using reference TRBV29-1 and TRBJ2-5 for the parts outside the CDR3, the full variable domain is SAVISQKPSRDICQRGTSLTIQCQVDSQVTMMFWYRQQPGQSLTLIATANQGSEATYESGFVIDKFPISRPNLTFSTLTVSNMSPEDSSIYLCSVERERDYQETQYFGPGTRLLVL.

The CDR3 sequence: CASSWGTESNQPQHF. Here the CDR3 DNA reads TGTGCCAGCAGCTGGGGGACGGAAAGCAATCAGCCCCAGCATTTT. The genes are TRBV5-5 and TRBJ1-5; possibly TRBD1 for D (5 bases). Germline CDR1 reads SGHKS; CDR2 reads YYEKEE (reference sequence). The ends were cut back, 3 bases at V and 1 base at J, with 11 bases in the middle. The length of the CDR3 is 15 residues.

The rearrangement uses TRBV6-5 and TRBJ1-6; TRBD1 is a possible D gene (5 bases). The CDR3 is made up of 16 amino acids. Trimming took off 0 bases at V and 6 bases at J, with 12 bases between the two ends. Germline assignment: CDR1 MNHEY and CDR2 SVGAGI. The CDR3 nucleotides read TGTGCCAGCAGTTACTCCCCCGACAGTAGTAATTCACCCCTCCACTTT. Protein sequence: CASSYSPDSSNSPLHF.

This chain links TRBV15 with TRBJ2-2; 10 nucleotides agree with TRBD2. The V segment lost 5 bases and the J segment 7 bases; nucleotides outside the gene matches: 7. The germline gives CDR1 LNHNV, CDR2 YYDKDF (reference sequence). CDR3 length: 15 residues. CDR3 DNA sequence: TGTGCCACCAGCGCCAGCGGGGGGGCGGTCGGGGAGCTGTTTTTT. Its protein is CATSASGGAVGELFF.

This chain joins TRBV5-1 and TRBJ2-2, with D perhaps matching TRBD2 (5 bases). Trimming left V 4 bases short and J 1 base short, with 8 bases between. The length of the CDR3 is 14 residues. The V gene's germline CDR1 is SGHRS and CDR2 YFSETQ. The CDR3 coding sequence is TGCGCCAGCAGCCCTAGCCAGAACACCGGGGAGCTGTTTTTT. Its translation: CASSPSQNTGELFF. Full variable domain (missing parts from reference TRBV5-1 and TRBJ2-2): KAGVTQTPRYLIKTRGQQVTLSCSPISGHRSVSWYQQTPGQGLQFLFEYFSETQRNKGNFPGRFSGRQFSNSRSEMNVSTLELGDSALYLCASSPSQNTGELFFGEGSRLTVL.

The CDR3 DNA reads TGTGCCAGCAGCTTGGACAGGGGTGGCCCTGAAGCTTTCTTT. Translation gives CASSLDRGGPEAFF. The chain has TRBV5-4 and TRBJ1-1; 7 bases align to TRBD1. The CDR3 spans 14 residues. CDR1 SGHNT and CDR2 YYREEE come from the germline V gene (reference sequence). V shed 0 bases and J 6 bases; nucleotides not matched to a gene: 5.

The chain couples TRBV18 to TRBJ1-6; possibly TRBD1 for D (6 bases). The germline gives CDR1 KGHSH, CDR2 LQKENI. CDR3 length: 15 residues. Trimming took off 5 bases at V and 10 bases at J, with 18 bases between the two ends. CDR3 region: CASSGDMGADSPLHF. DNA for the CDR3: TGTGCCAGCTCAGGCGACATGGGGGCGGACTCACCCCTCCACTTT.

This sequence joins TRBV27 and TRBJ2-5; TRBD1 might be the D (6 bases). In germline, CDR1 is MNHEY, CDR2 SMNVEV (reference sequence). The CDR3 is 13 amino acids. Trimming shortened V by 6 bases and J by 1 base, and 9 bases separated the two germline ends. The CDR3 DNA reads as TGTGCCAGCAGGGGACACCTCCAAGAGACCCAGTACTTC. Translated, it gives CASRGHLQETQYF.

The chain links TRBV6-1 to TRBJ2-1; 14 bases map to TRBD2. V shed 4 bases and J 4 bases; nucleotides not matched to a gene: 0. The V gene's germline CDR1 is MNHNS and CDR2 SASEGT. This CDR3 has 15 residues. This CDR3 reads CASSGTSGGYNEQFF. In DNA, the CDR3 is TGTGCCAGCAGTGGGACTAGCGGGGGGTACAATGAGCAGTTCTTC.

The chain combines TRBV18 with TRBJ1-3, with D hard to call. V lost 2 bases and J lost 0, with 11 bases in between. CDR3 length: 16 amino acids. Germline CDR1 reads KGHSH; CDR2 reads LQKENI. As DNA, the CDR3 is TGTGCCAGCTCACCAGAGGCCTTAATCTCTGGAAACACCATATATTTT. Translating gives CASSPEALISGNTIYF.

The CDR3 protein is CASGRTSGGNTIYF. In nucleotides, the CDR3 is TGTGCCAGCGGAAGGACATCAGGGGGAAACACCATATATTTT. V is TRBV7-9 and J is TRBJ1-3; a weak D match, TRBD1 (5 bases). The V end lost 8 bases, the J end lost 4 bases, and 15 bases lay between the germline ends. Germline CDR1 is SEHNR and CDR2 is FQNEAQ (reference sequence). The CDR3 has 14 amino acids.

This rearrangement joins TRBV5-6 to TRBJ2-7; 8 positions match TRBD1. The germline V gene has CDR1 SGHDT and CDR2 YYEEEE. CDR3 length: 13 amino acids. The trim removed 4 bases at V and 6 bases at J, leaving 6 bases unmatched. DNA for the CDR3: TGTGCCAGCAGCCTGGACAGGGAGAGCGAGCAGTACTTC. It translates to CASSLDRESEQYF.

V and J are TRBV6-5 and TRBJ2-7, with 8 bases lining up with TRBD2. Germline V CDR1 and CDR2: MNHEY, SVGAGI. V lost 7 bases to trimming and J lost 7 bases; unmatched junction nucleotides: 9. There are 13 residues in the CDR3. CDR3 amino acids: CASTAGGLLEQYF. In DNA, the CDR3 is TGTGCCAGCACGGCGGGGGGACTCCTTGAGCAGTACTTC.

This sequence joins TRBV6-6 and TRBJ2-1; perhaps TRBD2 as D (5 bases). This CDR3 is 13 amino acids long. Trimming removed 5 bases from V and 5 bases from J, with 10 bases in between. Germline V gene sequence: CDR1 MNHNY, CDR2 SVGAGI (reference sequence). The CDR3 bases are TGTGCCAGCAGTCAGGACTGGGACAATGAGCAGTTCTTC. This sequence encodes CASSQDWDNEQFF.

The V call is TRBV9, the J call TRBJ2-7; D remains unclear. V lost 5 bases and J lost 3, with 21 bases in between. This CDR3 is built from 16 residues. Germline-derived CDR1 and CDR2 are SGDLS and YYNGEE. As DNA, the CDR3 is TGTGCCAGCAGAGAATTCAACAGAAATTCCTACTACGAGCAGTACTTC. Translation gives CASREFNRNSYYEQYF. The entire variable domain, with the rest obtained from reference TRBV9 and TRBJ2-7, is as follows: DSGVTQTPKHLITATGQRVTLRCSPRSGDLSVYWYQQSLDQGLQFLIQYYNGEERAKGNILERFSAQQFPDLHSELNLSSLELGDSALYFCASREFNRNSYYEQYFGPGTRLTVT.

The chain joins TRBV7-9 to TRBJ1-1; D remains unclear. The V end was cut by 5 bases, the J end by 3 bases, with 19 bases between. Germline CDR1 SEHNR, CDR2 FQNEAQ (reference sequence). The CDR3 runs to 16 residues. CDR3 coding DNA: TGTGCCAGCAGCACTGACCCTGCTTCAAGGTACACTGAAGCTTTCTTT. Translating it yields CASSTDPASRYTEAFF.

V usage is TRBV12-1 and J usage is TRBJ1-4; the DNA was not compared with TRBD1, the D call given in the table. TRBV12-1 is shown as a pseudogene. CDR3 length equals 16 residues. DNA of the CDR3: TGTGCCAGCAGCGGGGAATTGGGACAGGATAATGAAAAACTGTTTTTT. Its protein product is CASSGELGQDNEKLFF.

The chain carries TRBV30 and TRBJ1-6; D not resolved. The germline gives CDR1 GTSNPN, CDR2 SVGIG (reference sequence). Trimming left V 5 bases short and J 1 base short, with 6 bases between. The CDR3 loop spans 13 amino acids. The CDR3 loop reads CAWSVSYNSPLHF. Here the CDR3 DNA reads TGTGCCTGGTCCGTTTCCTATAATTCACCCCTCCACTTT.

The V call is TRBV5-1, the J call TRBJ2-5; TRBD1 matches at 10 bases. J lost 3 bases, V lost 4 bases, and 3 bases had no gene match. The CDR3 contains 14 residues. The germline gives CDR1 SGHRS, CDR2 YFSETQ. This CDR3 reads CASSTGTGEETQYF. The CDR3 DNA is TGCGCCAGCAGCACGGGGACAGGGGAAGAGACCCAGTACTTC.

The genes are TRBV27 and TRBJ1-5, with D tentatively TRBD1 (6 bases). Trimming left V 5 bases short and J 5 bases short, with 10 bases between. The CDR3 contains 13 residues. From germline, CDR1 is MNHEY and CDR2 SMNVEV (reference sequence). CDR3 DNA: TGTGCCAGCAGTCGGGGGCAAGATCAGCCCCAGCATTTT. Protein sequence: CASSRGQDQPQHF.

The V call is TRBV6-4, the J call TRBJ1-6; D is unclear. The germline gives CDR1 MRHNA, CDR2 SNTAGT. The CDR3 loop spans 13 amino acids. The V and J ends lost 3 bases and 9 bases respectively, with 9 bases between them. CDR3 region: CASSEQSGSPLHF. CDR3 sequence (DNA): TGTGCCAGCAGTGAGCAGTCTGGTTCACCCCTCCACTTT.

The chain recombines TRBV9 with TRBJ2-1, with 14 positions matching TRBD2. Unmatched junction bases numbered 5, after V lost 3 bases and J lost 6 bases. Germline CDR1 reads SGDLS; CDR2 reads YYNGEE. The CDR3 is made up of 16 amino acids. The CDR3 nucleotides are TGTGCCAGCAGCGAATGGACTAGCGGGGGGAGCAATGAGCAGTTCTTC. This sequence encodes CASSEWTSGGSNEQFF.

The V call is TRBV6-1, the J call TRBJ1-1, with unresolved D. V was clipped by 2 bases and J by 0 bases, with 4 bases between them. The CDR3 spans 13 residues. Germline CDR1 reads MNHNS; CDR2 reads SASEGT. The CDR3 is CASSEWMNTEAFF. As DNA, the CDR3 is TGTGCCAGCAGTGAATGGATGAACACTGAAGCTTTCTTT.

The V gene is TRBV6-5, the J gene TRBJ1-1; 10 nucleotides match TRBD1. CDR3 length: 14 residues. The germline V gene encodes CDR1 MNHEY and CDR2 SVGAGI. The trim removed 5 bases at V and 11 bases at J, leaving 11 bases unmatched. The CDR3 sequence is CASSNRDRGMVAFF. The CDR3 nucleotides are TGTGCCAGCAGTAACCGGGACAGGGGCATGGTGGCTTTCTTT.